This T cell receptor (beta chain) was sequenced during a study of early T cells in non-severe SARS-CoV-2 infection. At the level of the study: Whole-blood bulk RNA, unsorted, was sequenced, and chains were unpaired. Study-wide results and limits: The VDJdb matching leaned toward anti-spike CD8 responses and overlooked private and CD4 specificities.

The library protocol tagged individual cDNA molecules with unique molecular identifiers. TCRdb called the 5' RACE reads again in MiXCR, with one record for every CDR3 protein. The sample records some 18,000 distinct CDR3 sequences, more than 5% being singletons. There are 13 residues in the CDR3. Germline V CDR1 and CDR2: LGHDT, YNNKEL (reference sequence). V was trimmed by 1 base and J by 5 bases, leaving 8 bases between them. The table lists this clonotype with many counts. Its target is not known. V and J are TRBV3-1 and TRBJ2-5; D is unclear. This receptor was identified in an adult who was a healthcare worker with PCR-confirmed SARS-CoV-2 infection or an uninfected control (not recorded which). Sequencing input: whole blood. Here the CDR3 DNA reads TGTGCCAGCAGCCAAGGGATAATGGAGACCCAGTACTTC. This codes for CASSQGIMETQYF.